This T cell receptor (beta chain) comes out of a study of CD8+ T cells in alopecia areata. Across the whole study: Each day, treated patients took oral tofacitinib twice, at 5 to 10 mg per dose.

Findings and caveats of the study: Compared with mice, patients displayed less clear TCR sharing, possibly for HLA-related reasons. Scalp samples also yield sequences from resident alphabeta T cells of normal skin.

V was trimmed by 6 bases and J by 9 bases, leaving 9 bases between them. The CDR3 totals 11 residues. Germline CDR1 reads SGHVS; CDR2 reads FQNEAQ. Note on this clone: Its antigen is not identified.

cDNA serving as the sequencing template came from extracted, reverse transcribed RNA. Generated by immunoSEQ multiplex PCR, the TCRdb table keeps only in-frame clones and is missing some. The table shows 150,000 to 200,000 clones, with approximately 56% occurring only once. This specimen consisted of CD4+ T cells sorted from blood, obtained at week 0. The V gene is TRBV7-8, the J gene TRBJ2-1, with D tentatively TRBD2 (5 bases). The sequence derives from a human donor with alopecia areata. CDR3: CASSEGGEQFF. The CDR3 DNA reads TGTGCCAGCAGTGAGGGCGGTGAGCAGTTCTTC.